One and the same sample provided the 24 T cell receptor beta chains below, sequenced in a study of blood T cell repertoires in COVID-19. Only in-frame clones appear in the TCRdb table, and some are missing; sequencing was by immunoSEQ multiplex PCR. The sample contains around 150,000 clones, more than 75% of which appear only once. The sequencing sample was made of peripheral blood. The receptors come from a woman aged 60 to 75 with COVID-19, enrolled during active disease.

V is TRBV12-5 and J is TRBJ2-3, with 10 bases matching TRBD2. There are 18 residues in the CDR3. Germline-derived CDR1 and CDR2 are LGHNT and FRNRAP. With 1 base clipped from V and 2 bases from J, the junction kept 9 bases outside the gene matches. CDR3 coding DNA: TGTGCTAGTGGTTTGGCCCCGGGACTAGCGCGTATCACAGATACGCAGTATTTT. Translation: CASGLAPGLARITDTQYF.

V usage is TRBV3-1 (or the pseudogene TRBV3-2) and J usage is TRBJ2-5; 10 bases agree with TRBD2. With 4 bases clipped from V and 7 bases from J, the junction kept 18 bases outside the gene matches. The CDR3 is 18 residues long. Germline loops: CDR1 LGHDT, CDR2 YNNKEL (reference sequence). DNA of the CDR3: TGTGCCAGCAGCCCTTCGCAACTTGGGCTAGCGGGAGTCGGGACCCAGTACTTC. Translated: CASSPSQLGLAGVGTQYF.

V usage is TRBV27 and J usage is TRBJ1-2; maybe TRBD1 (6 bases). Germline V gene sequence: CDR1 MNHEY, CDR2 SMNVEV (reference sequence). V was trimmed by 5 bases and J by 2 bases, leaving 12 bases between them. The CDR3 covers 14 residues. The CDR3 DNA sequence: TGTGCCAGCAGTGTGGGGGCGCAGAACTATGGCTACACCTTC. Translating gives CASSVGAQNYGYTF.

CDR3 coding DNA: TGTGCCAGCAGAAACGGACAGGGGGATAATTCACCCCTCCACTTT. It encodes CASRNGQGDNSPLHF. The V and J genes are TRBV9 and TRBJ1-6; 10 bases fit TRBD1. The CDR3 extends over 15 amino acids. The V and J ends lost 5 bases and 5 bases, in that order; junction bases with no gene match: 4. CDR1 is SGDLS, CDR2 YYNGEE, per germline.

The V call is TRBV19, the J call TRBJ1-2; 7 nucleotides match TRBD1. With 4 bases clipped from V and 6 bases from J, the junction kept 5 bases outside the gene matches. Germline CDR1 LNHDA, CDR2 SQIVND (reference sequence). The CDR3 has 13 amino acids. CDR3 nucleotides: TGTGCCAGTAGTACCCGACAGGGTGATGGCTACACCTTC. Protein sequence: CASSTRQGDGYTF. Drawing the rest from reference TRBV19 and TRBJ1-2, the complete variable domain is DGGITQSPKYLFRKEGQNVTLSCEQNLNHDAMYWYRQDPGQGLRLIYYSQIVNDFQKGDIAEGYSVSREKKESFPLTVTSAQKNPTAFYLCASSTRQGDGYTFGSGTRLTVV.

This chain connects TRBV5-8 to TRBJ2-1; 12 bases align to TRBD2. Germline V gene data show CDR1 as SGHTS and CDR2 as YDEGEE. V dropped 10 bases and J dropped 4; count of bases not matched to a gene: 6. This CDR3 contains 14 residues. This CDR3 reads CAVETSGGYNEQFF. The CDR3 bases are TGTGCCGTCGAGACTAGCGGGGGTTACAATGAGCAGTTCTTC.

CDR3 sequence reads: CASSPLAGYNEQFF. The CDR3 coding sequence is TGTGCCAGCAGTCCCCTAGCGGGTTACAATGAGCAGTTCTTC. The J gene is TRBJ2-1, the V gene TRBV27; 8 bases are a match to TRBD2. Germline assignment: CDR1 MNHEY and CDR2 SMNVEV (reference sequence). The CDR3 covers 14 residues. J lost 4 bases, V lost 5 bases, and 4 bases had no gene match.

The rearrangement joins TRBV12-3 or TRBV12-4 to TRBJ1-5, with TRBD1 identical over 7 bases. CDR3 length equals 13 residues. V shed 6 bases and J 4 bases; nucleotides not matched to a gene: 3. The CDR3 DNA is TGTGCCAGCAGGCGACAGGGAAATCAGCCCCAGCATTTT. Translation gives CASRRQGNQPQHF.

This clone was seen just once. The chain recombines TRBV6-4 with TRBJ2-2, with D tentatively TRBD2 (5 bases). Trimming removed 3 bases at V and 1 base at J, with 6 bases between. The CDR3 has 14 amino acids. The germline V gene has CDR1 MRHNA and CDR2 SNTAGT. The CDR3 DNA follows: TGTGCCAGCAGTGATCGGGGGAACACCGGGGAGCTGTTTTTT. Translating it yields CASSDRGNTGELFF.

This chain links TRBV5-4 with TRBJ1-6; D not certain. The CDR3 is made up of 15 amino acids. CDR1 SGHNT and CDR2 YYREEE come from the germline V gene (reference sequence). Trimming took off 4 bases at V and 9 bases at J, with 17 bases between the two ends. The CDR3 DNA reads TGTGCCAGCAGCAGCCCGAGGGAGGTGATTTCACCCCTCCACTTT. Protein sequence: CASSSPREVISPLHF.

This rearrangement joins TRBV25-1 to TRBJ1-1, with 7 bases fitting TRBD1. Germline V CDR1 and CDR2: MGHDK, SYGVNS. The CDR3 has 13 amino acids. The junction had 7 bases not matched to a gene; V was cut back by 2 bases and J by 10 bases. The CDR3 region is CASSEVVRGRAFF. CDR3 coding DNA: TGTGCCAGCAGTGAAGTAGTAAGGGGGCGAGCTTTCTTT. Combining the CDR3 with reference TRBV25-1 and TRBJ1-1 gives the whole variable domain EADIYQTPRYLVIGTGKKITLECSQTMGHDKMYWYQQDPGMELHLIHYSYGVNSTEKGDLSSESTVSRIRTEHFPLTLESARPSHTSQYLCASSEVVRGRAFFGQGTRLTVV.

This clone was counted only a few times. This chain connects TRBV15 to TRBJ1-5; D is unclear. CDR1 LNHNV and CDR2 YYDKDF come from the germline V gene (reference sequence). The CDR3 is 14 residues long. Trimming took 1 base from V and 7 from J, leaving 11 bases between them. The CDR3 here is CATSRVGSGQPQHF. CDR3 DNA sequence: TGTGCCACCAGCAGAGTCGGGTCCGGGCAGCCCCAGCATTTT.

J is TRBJ2-2 and V is TRBV9; D possibly corresponds to TRBD2 (6 bases). Trimming left V 0 bases short and J 4 bases short, with 10 bases between. CDR1 and CDR2 (germline): SGDLS, YYNGEE. The CDR3 loop spans 15 amino acids. The CDR3 spells CASSVGVGLTGELFF. In DNA, the CDR3 is TGTGCCAGCAGCGTAGGTGTGGGACTCACCGGGGAGCTGTTTTTT. Drawing the rest from reference TRBV9 and TRBJ2-2, the complete variable domain is DSGVTQTPKHLITATGQRVTLRCSPRSGDLSVYWYQQSLDQGLQFLIQYYNGEERAKGNILERFSAQQFPDLHSELNLSSLELGDSALYFCASSVGVGLTGELFFGEGSRLTVL.

This chain links TRBV11-2 with TRBJ2-1, with a weak D call TRBD2 (5 bases). This CDR3 has 15 residues. Germline CDR1 and CDR2: SGHAT and FQNNGV. The ends were cut back, 1 base at V and 7 bases at J, with 14 bases in the middle. The CDR3 DNA follows: TGTGCCAGCAGCTTAGTTGGGAGAGTGGAAAATGAGCAGTTCTTC. Amino acid sequence: CASSLVGRVENEQFF.

V usage is TRBV30 and J usage is TRBJ2-1; 10 bases line up with TRBD2. The CDR3 sequence is 14 residues long. With 0 bases clipped from V and 6 bases from J, the junction kept 2 bases outside the gene matches. Germline lookup yields CDR1 GTSNPN and CDR2 SVGIG (reference sequence). The CDR3 sequence is CAWSVSGGANEQFF. The CDR3 region has the DNA TGTGCCTGGAGTGTCAGCGGGGGGGCCAATGAGCAGTTCTTC.

This clone has only a few counts. This rearrangement joins TRBV28 to TRBJ1-6, with a tentative D call TRBD1 (5 bases). Trimming pared 6 bases from V and 0 bases from J, leaving 12 bases between. Per germline, CDR1 MDHEN and CDR2 SYDVKM. The CDR3 spans 16 residues. The CDR3 is CASSPGGSSYNSPLHF. CDR3 nucleotides: TGTGCCAGCAGCCCCGGGGGGAGCTCCTATAATTCACCCCTCCACTTT.

The CDR3 bases are TGTGCCAGCAGCCTGACAGGGTCCCCCTACGAGCAGTACGTC. Translation: CASSLTGSPYEQYV. This rearrangement joins TRBV6-5 to TRBJ2-7; 7 nucleotides agree with TRBD1. Losses at the gene ends were 6 bases for V and 2 bases for J; bases not matched to a gene: 7. The CDR3 covers 14 residues. Germline loops: CDR1 MNHEY, CDR2 SVGAGI.

This clone was observed a single time. The CDR3 DNA reads TGTGCCAGCAGTGATTATAGGGGGAGCTATGGCTACACCTTC. It codes for CASSDYRGSYGYTF. This sequence joins TRBV6-1 and TRBJ1-2, with a weak D call TRBD1 (6 bases). From germline, CDR1 is MNHNS and CDR2 SASEGT. The CDR3 is 14 residues long. With 3 bases removed from V and 4 bases from J, the gap between germline ends came to 12 bases.

The chain is built from TRBV7-8 and TRBJ2-2; D possibly corresponds to TRBD1 (6 bases). The germline gives CDR1 SGHVS, CDR2 FQNEAQ. V dropped 4 bases and J dropped 6 bases, with 9 bases sitting between them. The CDR3 consists of 13 residues. CDR3: CASSSQGPGELFF. CDR3 nucleotide sequence: TGTGCCAGCAGCTCACAGGGTCCCGGGGAGCTGTTTTTT.

This chain joins TRBV10-3 and TRBJ2-5; TRBD2 agrees at 9 bases. CDR3 length equals 14 residues. Germline lookup yields CDR1 ENHRY and CDR2 SYGVKD. J was trimmed by 5 bases and V by 5 bases; bases with no gene match: 6. The CDR3 bases are TGTGCCATCAGTTCGGCTAGCGGGACGGAGACCCAGTACTTC. Protein product: CAISSASGTETQYF.

This clone turned up a few times. The J gene is TRBJ1-5, the V gene TRBV2, with D possibly TRBD1 on 6 matching bases. Trimming removed 5 bases from V and 1 base from J, with 18 bases in between. This CDR3 spans 17 amino acids. Looked up from germline, CDR1 is SNHLY and CDR2 is FYNNEI. Here the CDR3 reads CASSQTGQGGSNQPQHF. The CDR3 bases are TGTGCCAGCAGTCAGACAGGTCAAGGCGGCAGCAATCAGCCCCAGCATTTT.

The V call is TRBV29-1, the J call TRBJ1-1; 7 nucleotides agree with TRBD1. Looked up from germline, CDR1 is SQVTM and CDR2 is ANQGSEA. This CDR3 comprises 12 residues. Unmatched junction bases numbered 4, after V lost 7 bases and J lost 2 bases. Written as DNA, the CDR3 is TGCAGCGCTAGGACAGGAAACACTGAAGCTTTCTTT. Translation gives CSARTGNTEAFF. Supplemented by reference TRBV29-1 and TRBJ1-1, the full variable domain reads SAVISQKPSRDICQRGTSLTIQCQVDSQVTMMFWYRQQPGQSLTLIATANQGSEATYESGFVIDKFPISRPNLTFSTLTVSNMSPEDSSIYLCSARTGNTEAFFGQGTRLTVV.

This rearrangement joins TRBV25-1 to TRBJ1-3; D might be TRBD1 (6 bases). Trimming removed 3 bases at V and 4 bases at J, with 10 bases between. The CDR3 spans 14 residues. The germline CDR1 and CDR2 sequences are MGHDK and SYGVNS. CDR3 sequence (DNA): TGTGCCAGCAGTGAGCCTGGACAGGGAAACACCATATATTTT. Translated: CASSEPGQGNTIYF.

The chain employs TRBV7-8 and TRBJ2-4; maybe TRBD1 (6 bases). The length of the CDR3 is 17 residues. The germline CDR1 and CDR2 sequences are SGHVS and FQNEAQ. Trimming removed 3 bases at V and 1 base at J, with 16 bases between. CDR3 in DNA: TGTGCCAGCAGCTTGAGGGGGTCGGGACCCGCCAAAAACATTCAGTACTTC. It encodes CASSLRGSGPAKNIQYF.